These 9 T cell receptor beta chains originate from one sample sequenced in a study of cytomegalovirus exposure and HLA in healthy donors. With 60 Vbeta and 13 Jbeta primers, the PCR was carried out. Method: immunoSEQ multiplex PCR; TCRdb's copy keeps in-frame clones and lacks some. This sample carries roughly 100,000 clones, around 70% of them seen once, and the ten largest clones take about 16%. Sequencing was carried out using PBMCs. Every receptor here comes from a woman between 50 and 59 years old in good health and CMV-seropositive.

This clone was seen just once. The chain uses TRBV28 and TRBJ1-2, with TRBD1 as a possible D gene (5 bases). V was clipped by 2 bases and J by 4 bases, with 8 bases between them. The CDR3 loop spans 13 amino acids. In germline, CDR1 is MDHEN, CDR2 SYDVKM. The CDR3 region is CASSLAGTYGYTF. CDR3 DNA: TGTGCCAGCAGTTTAGCGGGGACCTATGGCTACACCTTC.

This clone was seen more than once but under ten times. The chain is built from TRBV6-1 and TRBJ2-3; no definite D call. This CDR3 is 15 amino acids long. Trimming pared 4 bases from V and 3 bases from J, leaving 14 bases between. Germline CDR1 MNHNS, CDR2 SASEGT. The CDR3 region is CASSVLSAVTDTQYF. Here the CDR3 DNA reads TGTGCCAGCAGTGTACTATCTGCAGTGACAGATACGCAGTATTTT.

The chain is built from TRBV6-5 and TRBJ2-1; 13 nucleotides agree with TRBD2. Per the germline V gene, CDR1 is MNHEY and CDR2 is SVGAGI. The ends lost 0 bases at V and 9 bases at J; junction bases unmatched: 5. The CDR3 totals 16 residues. DNA of the CDR3: TGTGCCAGCAGTTACTCATGGACTAGCGGGAGACGTGAGCAGTTCTTC. Residues: CASSYSWTSGRREQFF.

The chain is built from TRBV19 and TRBJ1-5; D remains unclear. Germline V CDR1 and CDR2: LNHDA, SQIVND (reference sequence). The CDR3 is made up of 13 amino acids. V lost 4 bases, J lost 1 base, and 5 bases lay in between. CDR3 in amino acids: CASSKASNQPQHF. DNA of the CDR3: TGTGCCAGTAGTAAAGCCAGCAATCAGCCCCAGCATTTT.

The J gene is TRBJ2-3, the V gene TRBV6-1, with D unresolved. The CDR3 loop spans 13 amino acids. Germline loops: CDR1 MNHNS, CDR2 SASEGT. Between the trimmed V and J ends, which lost 3 bases and 1 base, there was a span of 5 bases. The chain's CDR3 is CASSEAGTDTQYF. CDR3 nucleotides: TGTGCCAGCAGTGAGGCGGGCACAGATACGCAGTATTTT.

The chain recombines TRBV30 with TRBJ2-6, with TRBD2 as a possible D gene (5 bases). CDR1 and CDR2 from the germline V gene are GTSNPN and SVGIG (reference sequence). Trimming pared 6 bases from V and 1 base from J, leaving 10 bases between. CDR3 size: 14 residues. CDR3 sequence reads: CACSRDSGANVLTF. CDR3 in DNA: TGTGCCTGTTCCCGGGATTCTGGGGCCAACGTCCTGACTTTC.

This chain joins TRBV6-5 and TRBJ2-3; D might be TRBD1 (6 bases). Trimming took 6 bases from V and 4 from J, leaving 17 bases between them. Germline-derived CDR1 and CDR2 are MNHEY and SVGAGI. CDR3 length equals 15 residues. In DNA form, the CDR3 reads TGTGCCAGCAGCCTCCTTGGACCAGGGGCAGATACGCAGTATTTT. This codes for CASSLLGPGADTQYF.

This clone turned up a few times. The chain joins TRBV6-6 to TRBJ2-3; 7 bases are a match to TRBD2. Germline-derived CDR1 and CDR2 are MNHNY and SVGAGI (reference sequence). Trimming cost V 4 bases and J 6 bases; bases outside gene matches: 10. This CDR3 has 15 amino acids. CDR3 in amino acids: CASSWGAGMFDTQYF. CDR3 bases: TGTGCCAGCAGTTGGGGAGCGGGAATGTTCGATACGCAGTATTTT.

This clone was counted a few times. The V call is TRBV7-2, the J call TRBJ1-1; D is uncertain. The CDR3 consists of 14 residues. Germline CDR1 SGHTA, CDR2 FQGNSA. The V end was cut by 1 base, the J end by 4 bases, with 10 bases between. CDR3: CASSLESRGTEAFF. CDR3 DNA: TGTGCCAGCAGCTTAGAGTCGCGGGGCACTGAAGCTTTCTTT.